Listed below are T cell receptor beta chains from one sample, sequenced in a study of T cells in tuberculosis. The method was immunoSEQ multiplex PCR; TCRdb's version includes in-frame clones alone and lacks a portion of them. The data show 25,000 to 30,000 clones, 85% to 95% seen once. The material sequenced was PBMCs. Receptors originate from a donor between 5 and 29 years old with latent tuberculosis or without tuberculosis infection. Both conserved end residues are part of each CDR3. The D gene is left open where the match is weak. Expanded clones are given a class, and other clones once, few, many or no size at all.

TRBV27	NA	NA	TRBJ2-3	CASSWGAGYSSTDTQYF	TGTGCCAGCAGTTGGGGTGCAGGGTACTCTAGCACAGATACGCAGTATTTT
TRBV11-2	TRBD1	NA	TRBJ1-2	CASSLRPTGNSYGYTF	TGTGCCAGCAGCTTAAGACCGACAGGGAATAGCTATGGCTACACCTTC
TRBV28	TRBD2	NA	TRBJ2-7	CASSPQRGGRAWEQYF	TGTGCCAGCAGTCCCCAAAGGGGCGGGAGGGCCTGGGAGCAGTACTTC
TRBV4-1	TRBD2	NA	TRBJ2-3	CASSHPKGLAGGIKTDTQYF	TGCGCCAGCAGCCATCCTAAGGGTCTAGCGGGAGGTATTAAGACAGATACGCAGTATTTT
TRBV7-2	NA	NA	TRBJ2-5	CASSLGSGSYRVETQYF	TGTGCCAGCAGCTTAGGCAGTGGGAGTTACAGGGTGGAGACCCAGTACTTC
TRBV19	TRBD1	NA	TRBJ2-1	CASSFTGGSGDEQFF	TGTGCCAGTAGTTTCACAGGGGGCTCCGGGGATGAGCAGTTCTTC
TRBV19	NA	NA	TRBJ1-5	CASSMIGGENQPQHF	TGTGCCAGTAGTATGATAGGGGGAGAAAATCAGCCCCAGCATTTT
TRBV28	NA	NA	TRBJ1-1	CASSFVESGNTEAFF	TGTGCCAGCAGTTTCGTCGAGTCGGGGAACACTGAAGCTTTCTTT
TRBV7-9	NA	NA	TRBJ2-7	CASSPPRTYEQYF	TGTGCCAGCAGCCCACCTAGGACCTACGAGCAGTACTTC
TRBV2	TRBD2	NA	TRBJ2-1	CASSVYPGLAGRSNEQFF	TGTGCCAGCAGTGTCTACCCCGGACTAGCGGGAAGGTCCAATGAGCAGTTCTTC
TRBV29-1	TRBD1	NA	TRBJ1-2	CSVEDRAYGYTF	TGCAGCGTTGAGGACAGGGCCTATGGCTACACCTTC
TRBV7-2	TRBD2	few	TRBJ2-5	CASSAAAARGAQYF	TGTGCCAGCAGCGCGGCGGCGGCCCGGGGGGCCCAGTACTTC
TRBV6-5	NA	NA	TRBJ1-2	CASSYSTAGNYGYTF	TGTGCCAGCAGTTACTCGACGGCAGGAAACTATGGCTACACCTTC
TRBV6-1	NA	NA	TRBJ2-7	CASSELGGSSYEQYF	TGTGCCAGCAGTGAATTAGGCGGTAGCTCCTACGAGCAGTACTTC
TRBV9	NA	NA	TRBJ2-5	CASSGAETQYF	TGTGCCAGCAGCGGAGCCGAGACCCAGTACTTC
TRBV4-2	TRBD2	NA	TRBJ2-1	CASRRGTISGGVNEQFF	TGTGCCAGCAGACGCGGGACGATTAGCGGGGGGGTCAATGAGCAGTTCTTC
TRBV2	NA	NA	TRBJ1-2	CASRGSPGHRYGYTF	TGTGCCAGCAGGGGGTCCCCGGGCCACAGGTATGGCTACACCTTC
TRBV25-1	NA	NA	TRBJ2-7	CASSDTRRGGDEQYF	TGTGCCAGCAGTGATACCCGCAGGGGTGGGGACGAGCAGTACTTC
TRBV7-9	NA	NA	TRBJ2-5	CASSSGGKETQYF	TGTGCCAGCAGCTCAGGGGGGAAAGAGACCCAGTACTTC
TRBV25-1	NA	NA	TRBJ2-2	CASSDPPGAGDRGELFF	TGTGCCAGCAGTGATCCCCCCGGGGCAGGGGATAGGGGGGAGCTGTTTTTT
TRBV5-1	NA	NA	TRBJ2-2	CASRLSGSNTGELFF	TGCGCCAGCCGCCTTAGCGGTTCGAACACCGGGGAGCTGTTTTTT
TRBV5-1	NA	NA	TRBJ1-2	CASSLYTGSYGYTF	TGCGCCAGCAGCTTGTATACAGGGTCCTATGGCTACACCTTC
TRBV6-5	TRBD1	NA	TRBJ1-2	CASRPTGSSQGYTF	TGTGCCAGCAGGCCGACAGGGAGTTCGCAAGGCTACACCTTC
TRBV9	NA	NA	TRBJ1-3	CASSVGGLFSGNTIYF	TGTGCCAGCAGCGTAGGAGGCCTCTTCTCTGGAAACACCATATATTTT
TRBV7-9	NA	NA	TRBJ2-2	CASSYLTGELFF	TGTGCCAGCAGCTATTTAACCGGGGAGCTGTTTTTT
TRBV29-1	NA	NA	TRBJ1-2	CSVSGQINYGYTF	TGCAGCGTTAGTGGACAAATTAACTATGGCTACACCTTC
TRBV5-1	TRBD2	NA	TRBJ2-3	CASSSGLAGGPRIDTQYF	TGCGCCAGCAGCTCAGGACTAGCGGGAGGGCCGAGGATAGATACGCAGTATTTT
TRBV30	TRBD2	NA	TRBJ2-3	CAWAGLDLDTQYF	TGTGCCTGGGCGGGACTAGATTTAGATACGCAGTATTTT
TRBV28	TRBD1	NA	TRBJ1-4	CASSRTGGNEKLFF	TGTGCCAGCAGCCGGACAGGGGGCAACGAAAAACTGTTTTTT
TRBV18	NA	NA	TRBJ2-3	CASSPISKGRDTQYF	TGTGCCAGCTCACCAATTTCGAAAGGGAGGGATACGCAGTATTTT
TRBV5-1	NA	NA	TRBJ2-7	CASSFGSPYEQYF	TGCGCCAGCAGCTTTGGGAGCCCCTACGAGCAGTACTTC
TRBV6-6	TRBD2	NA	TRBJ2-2	CASSPLAGPNTGELFF	TGTGCCAGCAGTCCCTTAGCGGGTCCGAACACCGGGGAGCTGTTTTTT
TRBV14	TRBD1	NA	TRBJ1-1	CASSPRGRTEAFF	TGTGCCAGCAGCCCCAGGGGGCGGACTGAAGCTTTCTTT